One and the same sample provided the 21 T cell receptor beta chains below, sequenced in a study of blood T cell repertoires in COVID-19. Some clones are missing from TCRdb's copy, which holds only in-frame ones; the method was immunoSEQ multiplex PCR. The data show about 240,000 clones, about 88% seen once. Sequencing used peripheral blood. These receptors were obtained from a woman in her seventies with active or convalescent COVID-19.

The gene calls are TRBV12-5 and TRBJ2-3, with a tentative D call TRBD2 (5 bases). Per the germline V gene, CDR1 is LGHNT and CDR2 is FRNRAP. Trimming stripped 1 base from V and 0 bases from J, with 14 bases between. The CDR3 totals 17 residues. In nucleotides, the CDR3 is TGTGCTAGTGGTTTGGGGGCTCTAGCCTCTAGCACAGATACGCAGTATTTT. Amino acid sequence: CASGLGALASSTDTQYF.

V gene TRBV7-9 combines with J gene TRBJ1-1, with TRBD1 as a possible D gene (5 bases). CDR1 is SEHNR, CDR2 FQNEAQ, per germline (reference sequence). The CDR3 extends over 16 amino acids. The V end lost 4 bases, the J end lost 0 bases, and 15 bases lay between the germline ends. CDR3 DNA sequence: TGTGCCAGCAGCTCACCTAGGGGAAAATTGAACACTGAAGCTTTCTTT. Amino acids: CASSSPRGKLNTEAFF.

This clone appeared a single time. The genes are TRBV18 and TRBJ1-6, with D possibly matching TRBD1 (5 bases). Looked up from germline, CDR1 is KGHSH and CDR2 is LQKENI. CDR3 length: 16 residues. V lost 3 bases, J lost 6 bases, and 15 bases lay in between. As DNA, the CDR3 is TGTGCCAGCTCACCCATGGGGCTGACTCCTAATTCACCCCTCCACTTT. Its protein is CASSPMGLTPNSPLHF.

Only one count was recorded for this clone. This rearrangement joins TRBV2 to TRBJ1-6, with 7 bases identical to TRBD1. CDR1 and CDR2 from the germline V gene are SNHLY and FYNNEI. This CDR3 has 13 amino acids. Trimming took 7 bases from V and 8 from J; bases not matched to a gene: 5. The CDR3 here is CASITTGDSPLHF. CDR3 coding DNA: TGTGCCAGCATTACTACAGGGGATTCACCCCTCCACTTT.

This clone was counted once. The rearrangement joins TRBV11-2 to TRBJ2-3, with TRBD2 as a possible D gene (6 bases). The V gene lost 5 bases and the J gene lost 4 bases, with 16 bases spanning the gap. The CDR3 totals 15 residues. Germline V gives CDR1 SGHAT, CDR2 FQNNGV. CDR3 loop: CASSPRLVRPDTQYF. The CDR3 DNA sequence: TGTGCCAGCAGCCCCCGACTAGTAAGACCAGATACGCAGTATTTT.

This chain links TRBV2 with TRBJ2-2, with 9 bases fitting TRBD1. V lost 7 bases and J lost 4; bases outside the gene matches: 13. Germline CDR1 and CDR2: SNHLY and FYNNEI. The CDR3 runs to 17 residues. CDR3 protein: CASTHRDRVFGTGELFF. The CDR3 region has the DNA TGTGCCAGCACCCACCGGGACAGGGTCTTCGGCACCGGGGAGCTGTTTTTT.

The CDR3 spells CASSLGTPSTDTQYF. The CDR3 region has the DNA TGCGCCAGCAGCTTGGGGACACCTAGCACAGATACGCAGTATTTT. The V and J genes are TRBV5-1 and TRBJ2-3; a possible D gene is TRBD1 (5 bases). Trimming stripped 0 bases from V and 0 bases from J, with 8 bases between. Germline-derived CDR1 and CDR2 are SGHRS and YFSETQ. CDR3 length: 15 residues.

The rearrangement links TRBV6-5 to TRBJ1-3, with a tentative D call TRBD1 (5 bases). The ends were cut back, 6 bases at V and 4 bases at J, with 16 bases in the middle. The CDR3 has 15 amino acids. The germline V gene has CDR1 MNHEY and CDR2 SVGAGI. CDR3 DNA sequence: TGTGCCAGCAGGATCACGGGGGGAGGGGGAAACACCATATATTTT. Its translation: CASRITGGGGNTIYF.

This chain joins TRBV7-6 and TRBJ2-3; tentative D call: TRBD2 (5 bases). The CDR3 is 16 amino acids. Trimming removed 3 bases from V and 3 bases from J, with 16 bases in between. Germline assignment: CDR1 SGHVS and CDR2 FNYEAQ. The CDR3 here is CASSFLEAPGTDTQYF. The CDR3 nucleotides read TGTGCCAGCAGCTTCCTGGAGGCCCCTGGGACAGATACGCAGTATTTT.

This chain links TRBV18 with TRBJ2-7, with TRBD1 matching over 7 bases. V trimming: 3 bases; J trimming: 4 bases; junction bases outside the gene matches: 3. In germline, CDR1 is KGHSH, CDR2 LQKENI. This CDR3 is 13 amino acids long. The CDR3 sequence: CASSPQDRYEQYF. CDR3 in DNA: TGTGCCAGCTCACCCCAGGACAGGTACGAGCAGTACTTC.

The CDR3 reads CATSTTASEAFF. In nucleotides, the CDR3 is TGTGCCACCAGTACGACAGCGAGTGAAGCTTTCTTT. The J gene is TRBJ1-1, the V gene TRBV24-1; D perhaps matches TRBD1 (5 bases). The CDR3 has 12 amino acids. Trimming left V 6 bases short and J 7 bases short, with 11 bases between. CDR1 is KGHDR and CDR2 is SFDVKD in the germline V gene.

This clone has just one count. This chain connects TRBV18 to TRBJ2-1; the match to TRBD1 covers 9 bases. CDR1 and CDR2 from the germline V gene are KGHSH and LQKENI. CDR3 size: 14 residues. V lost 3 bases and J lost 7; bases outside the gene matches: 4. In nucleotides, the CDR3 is TGTGCCAGCTCACCCACAGGGGGCGTGAATGAGCAGTTCTTC. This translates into CASSPTGGVNEQFF.

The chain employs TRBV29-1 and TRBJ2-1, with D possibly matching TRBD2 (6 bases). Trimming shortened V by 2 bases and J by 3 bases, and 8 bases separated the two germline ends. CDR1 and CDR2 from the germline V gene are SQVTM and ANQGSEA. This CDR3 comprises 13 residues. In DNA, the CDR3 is TGCAGCGTTGAACGGAGGGACTACAATGAGCAGTTCTTC. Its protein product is CSVERRDYNEQFF.

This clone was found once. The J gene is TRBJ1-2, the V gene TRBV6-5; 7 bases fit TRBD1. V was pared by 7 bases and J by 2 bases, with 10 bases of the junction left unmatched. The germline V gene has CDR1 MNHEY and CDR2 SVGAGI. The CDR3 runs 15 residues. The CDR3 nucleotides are TGTGCCAGCAAGGGACAGCGCCTTTTCAACTATGGCTACACCTTC. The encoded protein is CASKGQRLFNYGYTF.

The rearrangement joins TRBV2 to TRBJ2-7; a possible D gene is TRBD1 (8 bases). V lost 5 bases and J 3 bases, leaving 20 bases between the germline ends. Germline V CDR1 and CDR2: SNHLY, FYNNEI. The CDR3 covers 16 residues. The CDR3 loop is CASSFWEDREGYEQYF. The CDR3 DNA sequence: TGTGCCAGCAGTTTCTGGGAGGACAGGGAGGGCTACGAGCAGTACTTC. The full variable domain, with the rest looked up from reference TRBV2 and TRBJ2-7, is EPEVTQTPSHQVTQMGQEVILRCVPISNHLYFYWYRQILGQKVEFLVSFYNNEISEKSEIFDDQFSVERPDGSNFTLKIRSTKLEDSAMYFCASSFWEDREGYEQYFGPGTRLTVT.

In DNA form, the CDR3 reads TGTGCCAGCAGTGAAGAGGGGCGGAATAATCAGCCCCAGCATTTT. It translates to CASSEEGRNNQPQHF. The gene calls are TRBV2 and TRBJ1-5; D is possibly TRBD1 (5 bases). The CDR3 length is 15 residues. The V and J ends lost 1 base and 4 bases respectively, with 11 bases between them. Germline V gives CDR1 SNHLY, CDR2 FYNNEI.

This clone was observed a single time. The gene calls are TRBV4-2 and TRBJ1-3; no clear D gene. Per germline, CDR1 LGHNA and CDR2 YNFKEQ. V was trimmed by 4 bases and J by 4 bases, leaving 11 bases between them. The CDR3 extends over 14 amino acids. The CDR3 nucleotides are TGTGCCAGCAGCCCCCATAGGGAGGGAAACACCATATATTTT. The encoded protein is CASSPHREGNTIYF.

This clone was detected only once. The CDR3 protein is CASGWAGGVTNEQFF. Here the CDR3 DNA reads TGTGCTAGTGGTTGGGCAGGGGGCGTCACCAATGAGCAGTTCTTC. The genes are TRBV12-5 and TRBJ2-1, with 8 bases matching TRBD1. This CDR3 has 15 amino acids. The V gene's germline CDR1 is LGHNT and CDR2 FRNRAP. J gave up 6 bases and V 4 bases, and 8 bases lay outside the gene matches.

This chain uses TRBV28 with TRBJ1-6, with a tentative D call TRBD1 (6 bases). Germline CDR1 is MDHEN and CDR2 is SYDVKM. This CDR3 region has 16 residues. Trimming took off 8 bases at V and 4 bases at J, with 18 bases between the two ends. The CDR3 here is CASSGQGQWYNSPLHF. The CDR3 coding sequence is TGTGCCAGCTCGGGCCAGGGGCAGTGGTATAATTCACCCCTCCACTTT.

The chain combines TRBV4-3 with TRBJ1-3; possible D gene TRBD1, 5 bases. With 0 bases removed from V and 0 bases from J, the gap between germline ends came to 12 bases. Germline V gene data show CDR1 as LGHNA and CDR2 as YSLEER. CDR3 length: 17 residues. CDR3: CASSQDAGGSSGNTIYF. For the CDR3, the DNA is TGCGCCAGCAGCCAAGATGCGGGGGGTAGCTCTGGAAACACCATATATTTT.

In DNA form, the CDR3 reads TGTGCCAGCAGCGTTACAGGGCTGGCTGAAGCTTTCTTT. This gives the protein CASSVTGLAEAFF. The chain couples TRBV11-2 to TRBJ1-1; the D gene is possibly TRBD1 (6 bases). The CDR3 sequence is 13 residues long. In germline, CDR1 is SGHAT, CDR2 FQNNGV. Between the trimmed V and J ends, which lost 5 bases and 6 bases, there was a span of 13 bases.